This T cell receptor (beta chain) was recorded in a study of cytomegalovirus exposure and HLA in healthy donors (dated 2017 in TCRdb). Broadly, across the study: An earlier analysis of approximately 640 of the donors reported roughly 300 Gb of sequence data and roughly 100 million unique TCR beta sequences from about 179 million T cells. An early release covering over 500 HLA-typed donors comprised 250 to 350 gigabases of sequencing data and around 85 million unique TCR sequences. Of the roughly 420 genotyped donors, more than 75% were placed in the genetic ancestry cluster associated with self-reported Caucasian donors. The study aimed to test whether signatures of past pathogen exposure could be identified by cataloging public T cell receptors. The study profiled the T cell repertoires of about 640 subjects by immunosequencing and related them to cytomegalovirus serostatus. In addition to the first cohort of 500 to 850 subjects, a separate validation cohort of approximately 110 different subjects was used. To predict cytomegalovirus infection status, the study combined high-throughput TCR immunosequencing, statistical association of individual TCRs with disease status, and machine learning. A later analysis re-examined previously published TCR beta repertoires from 610 or so donors and added high-resolution HLA genotyping to investigate patterns of TCR occurrence. In the later analysis, no new phenotypic data were used to find candidate immune exposures; instead, reliance was placed on TCR beta sequences and their occurrence across donors. To decide whether each TCR beta V gene segment behaved as functional or pseudogenic, an earlier analysis of approximately 600 of the donors relied on high-throughput TCR beta sequencing. Alongside the repertoire data, information on donor age, sex, ethnicity and CMV serostatus was compiled. A later genetic analysis took genome-wide SNP genotypes for 398 of the 666 donors and used that subset as a discovery cohort. Every repertoire in the discovery cohort had been generated on one and the same sequencing platform. Both class I and class II loci were covered by HLA typing, at four-digit resolution. The number of donors typed differed by locus, with 629-630 for A, B, C, DRB1 and DQB1, approximately 500 for DQA1, 600 to 610 for DPA1, and some 440 for DPB1. Roughly five DR-DQ haplotypes were treated as single units for association and clustering because of strong linkage in the cohort. Among 300 to 500 genotyped donors of the cohort, an average of about 220,000 unique TCR beta nucleotide sequences was sequenced per donor, of which about 18% were non-productive.

What the work shows at the level of the full study, not this receptor alone: Some IMGT-functional V segments, including TRBV6-2 and TRBV6-3, could not be told apart with the 87-base-pair reads, so those segments were excluded. Because HLA typing was unavailable for some donors at each locus, only the typed subset was used in association tests. The study listed 150 to 200 TCR beta chains as associated with cytomegalovirus. The authors suggested that the approach could potentially be extended to other disease states and immunological phenotypes. According to a later analysis, most CMV-associated TCR beta chains appeared to be HLA-restricted, and the HLA associations seemed to be driven largely by CMV exposure. This cohort had only TCR beta chains sequenced, and the lack of alpha or paired-chain data limited which features could be detected. In a later analysis, some 18,000 TCR beta sequences were associated with specific HLA alleles at a false discovery rate of 0.05. A group of highly shared sequence variants was considered likely to be a technical artifact of the sequencing pipeline. Presence/absence analyses assumed roughly uniform sequencing depth across donors, an assumption that may not hold. About 17 rarely observed V segments, including chromosome 9 orphons, were excluded from the earlier analysis of approximately 600 of the donors because counts were too low. Several of the top co-occurrence clusters appeared to be linked to parvovirus B19, influenza, CMV and Epstein-Barr virus, according to a later analysis. A further reported finding was that TCR beta sequences accurately predicted the HLA-A and HLA-B alleles for most subjects in the first cohort. According to a later analysis, TCR association rates differed among HLA loci, with DRB1 alleles showing the most associated TCRs and HLA-C alleles showing the fewest. Strong co-occurrence of HLA alleles, especially DR and DQ, made assigning TCR associations to individual alleles difficult. CMV serostatus was the only immune exposure information available for the cohort. Linkage disequilibrium might explain the correlated functional status among segregating V segments, but an unknown experimental factor could not be ruled out. Across donors, most TCR sequences were observed very rarely, whereas some public TCRs were present in many individuals. An association between a missense DCLRE1C variant and V-gene and J-gene trimming of TCR beta chains was found in a later genetic analysis and replicated in an independent cohort. In a later analysis, HLA-associated TCR beta chains showed more clonal expansion and lower generation probabilities than non-associated chains that were equally common. In vitro tests confirmed that a few of the cytomegalovirus-associated TCR beta chains recognize cytomegalovirus antigens. In a later genetic analysis, fewer N-insertions in productive TCRs were reported among donors in an Asian-associated ancestry cluster than the roughly 670-donor mean. In both the original and validation cohorts, the classifier was reported to diagnose cytomegalovirus status with high specificity and sensitivity. Broadly in line with IMGT annotations, most TCR beta V segments showed up in productive rearrangements about 87% or about 30% of the time in an earlier analysis of a few hundred of the donors.

Trimming costs V 2 bases and J 11 bases, and their ends lie 7 bases apart. The CDR3, from cysteine to phenylalanine, totals 11 residues. Only the CDR3 DNA stays, 33 bases, in frame from base 1. The germline V gene gives CDR1 as MNHNS and CDR2 as SASEGT. The cohort consisted of hundreds of healthy bone marrow donors. Cohort members were all nominally healthy when sampled, although unrecorded immune exposures were likely present. The donor was CMV seropositive and was included in the group of 290 or so seropositive cohort members. A peripheral blood sample was provided by each donor, and peripheral blood mononuclear cells were used for TCR beta sequencing. The Qiagen DNeasy Blood Extraction Kit was used to extract genomic DNA from the blood cell samples. On this clone itself: The target of this receptor is not known.

Library preparation used the immunoSEQ multiplex PCR assay. A mixture of 60 forward primers for TCR Vbeta segments and 13 reverse primers for TCR Jbeta segments was used in the multiplex PCR. A multiplex PCR assay on genomic DNA amplified the CDR3 region of rearranged TCR beta genes. On the Illumina HiSeq System, the amplified TCR beta libraries were sequenced as 87-base-pair reads. Processing in the source paper ran as follows. A later analysis tallied roughly 80 million unique TCR beta chains across the 666 repertoires, and approximately 12 million of those chains were shared by two or more donors. Raw reads were error-corrected and collapsed into unique sequences by a nearest-neighbor algorithm in which closely related sequences were merged to remove PCR and sequencing errors. To assign V, D and J gene segments, CDR3 sequences were aligned to IMGT reference sequences. For a sequence to be retained, a match of at least six nucleotides to both a V gene segment and a J gene segment was required. Rearrangements were classified as productive when the CDR3 lacked stop codons and remained in frame with V and J, and all other rearrangements were classified as non-productive. Following IMGT convention, CDR3 was defined as the stretch from the second conserved V-encoded cysteine up to the conserved J-encoded phenylalanine. Sequences without an unambiguous match to a single V gene segment were excluded from the earlier analysis of 450 to 750 of the donors. An earlier analysis of some 500 of the donors classified V segments as functional when productive rearrangements were above 56.7% and as segregating when the standard deviation between donors was above 5%. A statistical classification framework was built for diagnosing cytomegalovirus status from the catalog of TCR beta chain sequences. In a later analysis, TCR nucleotide sequences were compared against IMGT/GENE-DB human TR gene sequences so that V and J genes could be assigned. Using the TCRdist pipeline, a later analysis assigned CDR3 sequences along with most-parsimonious VDJ recombination scenarios. In a later analysis, each TCR beta chain was defined by its CDR3 amino acid sequence together with its V-gene family, and reads lacking a unique V-gene family were excluded. As a way to deal with suspected cross-contamination and a sequencing artifact, a later analysis dropped 592 nucleotide sequences that were highly shared and had low generation probability. For each public chain, a later analysis derived a clonal expansion index from normalized ranks of inferred template counts within each repertoire. In a later analysis, generation probabilities were computed with a VDJ recombination model fitted to out-of-frame rearrangements, and the resulting probabilities were checked against IGoR. Hypergeometric tests were used in a later analysis to score TCR-TCR, TCR-HLA and TCR-CMV co-occurrence, with a repertoire-size bias correction applied to the TCR pairs. A later analysis estimated false discovery rates by permuting HLA or CMV assignments 20 times. In a later analysis, co-occurring TCRs were grouped using DBSCAN, with TCRdist sequence similarity added in when clustering inside HLA-allele-positive subsets. Repertoires with fewer than 30,000 or more than 120,000 public chains, plus five repertoires with anomalous nucleotide sharing, were excluded from co-occurrence clustering. TCRdb stores this immuneACCESS table with in-frame sequences only. Part of the clones is absent; in the studies checked, under half of the shortfall reflects unresolved V genes, and no reason is known for the rest. V and J calls and clone size are given by that table; D and trimming were obtained from the DNA. This sample's table has entries for just over 20,000 clones. Jointly, the top ten make up around a fifth of the sample.

This clonotype originated in a man in his 60s in good health and CMV-seropositive. The chain uses TRBV6-1 and TRBJ2-1; matching of 5 bases hints at TRBD2 as the D gene. The sequenced sample was PBMCs. The CDR3 is CASSETGKQFF. The bases read TGTGCCAGCAGTGAAACGGGGAAGCAGTTCTTC.